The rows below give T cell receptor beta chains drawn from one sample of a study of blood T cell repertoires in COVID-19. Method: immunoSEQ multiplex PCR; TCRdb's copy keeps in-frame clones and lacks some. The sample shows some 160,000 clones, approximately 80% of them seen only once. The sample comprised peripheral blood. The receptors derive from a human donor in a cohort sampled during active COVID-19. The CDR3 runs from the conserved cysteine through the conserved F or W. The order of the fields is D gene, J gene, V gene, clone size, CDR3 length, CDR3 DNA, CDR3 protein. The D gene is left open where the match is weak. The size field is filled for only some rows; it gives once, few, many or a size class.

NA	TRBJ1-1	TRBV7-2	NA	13	TGTGCCAGCAGCTTAGTCGGAGCCACTGAAGCTTTCTTT	CASSLVGATEAFF
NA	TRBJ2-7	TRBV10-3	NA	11	TGTGCCATCAGTGGGGACAACGAGCAGTACTTC	CAISGDNEQYF
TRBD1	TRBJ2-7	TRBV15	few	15	TGTGCCACCAGCAGTTGGGGACAGGGGACCAACGAGCAGTACTTC	CATSSWGQGTNEQYF
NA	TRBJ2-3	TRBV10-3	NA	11	TGTGCCATCCAATCCACAGATACGCAGTATTTT	CAIQSTDTQYF
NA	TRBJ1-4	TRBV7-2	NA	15	TGTGCCAGCAGCTCCTCCATGGCGGCTAATGAAAAACTGTTTTTT	CASSSSMAANEKLFF
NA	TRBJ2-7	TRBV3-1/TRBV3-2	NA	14	TGTGCCAGCAGCCAATCCCCCACAATGAGCGGGCAGTACTTC	CASSQSPTMSGQYF
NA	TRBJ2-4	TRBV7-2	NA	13	TGTGCCAGCGGCCCTCCTGGGCCAAACATTCAGTACTTC	CASGPPGPNIQYF
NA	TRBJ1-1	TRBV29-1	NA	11	TGCAGCGGCAGGGCGTACACTGAAGCTTTCTTT	CSGRAYTEAFF
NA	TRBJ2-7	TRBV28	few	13	TGTGCCAGCCTCCCGAGACAGCCCTACGAGCAGTACTTC	CASLPRQPYEQYF
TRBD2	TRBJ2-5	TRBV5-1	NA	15	TGCGCCAGCAGCTTGACGGGGGGAAGTGGGGAGACCCAGTACTTC	CASSLTGGSGETQYF
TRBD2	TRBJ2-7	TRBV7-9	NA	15	TGTGCCAGCGCGGGGGGAGGGGGAAACTCCTACGAGCAGTACTTC	CASAGGGGNSYEQYF
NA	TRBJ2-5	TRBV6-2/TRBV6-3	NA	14	TGTGCCAGCAGTTACTCGATAGGGGGAGAGACCCAGTACTTC	CASSYSIGGETQYF
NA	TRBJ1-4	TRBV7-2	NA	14	TGTGCCAGCAGCCCCCGCGGGCAACCCGAAAAACTGTTTTTT	CASSPRGQPEKLFF
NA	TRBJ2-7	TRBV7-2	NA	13	TGTGCCAGCAGCCGTATGGGACTCTACGAGCAGTACTTC	CASSRMGLYEQYF
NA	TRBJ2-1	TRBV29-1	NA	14	TGCAGCGTTGAGGAGGGGTCCTCCTACAATGAGCAGTTCTTC	CSVEEGSSYNEQFF
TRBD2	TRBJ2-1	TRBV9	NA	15	TGTGCCAGCCGCCCGGGACTAGCCATCTACAATGAGCAGTTCTTC	CASRPGLAIYNEQFF
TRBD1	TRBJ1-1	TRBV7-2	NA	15	TGTGCCAGCAGCTTAGTGGGGGCAGGGGGAACTGAAGCTTTCTTT	CASSLVGAGGTEAFF
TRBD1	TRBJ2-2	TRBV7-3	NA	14	TGTGCCAGCAGCTTTCAGGGGGCGACCGGGGAGCTGTTTTTT	CASSFQGATGELFF
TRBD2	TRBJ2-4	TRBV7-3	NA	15	TGTGCCAGCAGCGCCCTAGCGGGAGTAGGAAACATTCAGTACTTC	CASSALAGVGNIQYF
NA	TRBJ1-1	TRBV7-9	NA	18	TGTGCCAGCAGCTTATATGGGCCGTATCGGGGAGGAACGGGGGAAGCTTTCTTT	CASSLYGPYRGGTGEAFF
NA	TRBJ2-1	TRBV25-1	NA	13	TGTGCCAGCAGTGAATACGGAGGAATTGAGCAGTTCTTC	CASSEYGGIEQFF
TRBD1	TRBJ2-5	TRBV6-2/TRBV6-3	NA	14	TGTGCCAGCAGCGGACAGGGGTACCAAGAGACCCAGTACTTC	CASSGQGYQETQYF
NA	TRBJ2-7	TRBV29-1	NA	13	TGCAGCGTCGGGGAAGGGAATTCCTACGAGCAGTACTTC	CSVGEGNSYEQYF
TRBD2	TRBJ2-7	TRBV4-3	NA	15	TGCGCCAGCAGCCAAGATGGGGACTACAACTACGAGCAGTACTTC	CASSQDGDYNYEQYF
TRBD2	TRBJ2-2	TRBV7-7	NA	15	TGTGCTAGCAGCTTAAGAGCGGGAGGCACCGGGGAGCTGTTTTTT	CASSLRAGGTGELFF
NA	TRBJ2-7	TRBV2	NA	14	TGTGCCAGCACCTTCGTAGCTAGCTCCTACGAGCAGTACTTC	CASTFVASSYEQYF
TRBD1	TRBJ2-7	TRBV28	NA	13	TGTGCCACCGGGACAGGCACTTGGGTCGAGCAGTACTTC	CATGTGTWVEQYF
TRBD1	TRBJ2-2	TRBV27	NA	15	TGTGCCAGCAGTTTGGACAGGGGGCGCGGCGGGGAGCTGTTTTTT	CASSLDRGRGGELFF
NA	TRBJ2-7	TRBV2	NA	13	TGTGCCAGCAGACAGACAGGAACCTACGAGCAGTACTTC	CASRQTGTYEQYF
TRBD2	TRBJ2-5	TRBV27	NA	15	TGTGCCAGCAGTCCCCCTGGGAGGGCCGGTGAGACCCAGTACTTC	CASSPPGRAGETQYF
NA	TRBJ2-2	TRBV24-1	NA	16	TGTGCCACCAGTGATAACCCCCGTAGATTAACCGGGGAGCTGTTTTTT	CATSDNPRRLTGELFF
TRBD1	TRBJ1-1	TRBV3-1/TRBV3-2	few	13	TGTGCCAGCAGCCAAGTACAGGGGGTTGAAGCTTTCTTT	CASSQVQGVEAFF
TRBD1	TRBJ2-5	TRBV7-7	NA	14	TGTGCTAGCAGCCTACGACAGGGGCGGGAGACCCAGTACTTC	CASSLRQGRETQYF
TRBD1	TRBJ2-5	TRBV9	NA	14	TGTGCCAGCAGCGTGGGGACAGTCCAAGAGACCCAGTACTTC	CASSVGTVQETQYF
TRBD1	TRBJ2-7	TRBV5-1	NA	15	TGCGCCAGCAGCTTCCCCGGACAGGGAGTCTACGAGCAGTACTTC	CASSFPGQGVYEQYF
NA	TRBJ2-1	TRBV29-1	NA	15	TGCAGCGTTGAAGAAGTGCCCCTAGCGCCCAATGAGCAGTTCTTC	CSVEEVPLAPNEQFF
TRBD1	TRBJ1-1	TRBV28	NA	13	TGTGCCAGCCTTGGACAGGGGCCCACTGAAGCTTTCTTT	CASLGQGPTEAFF
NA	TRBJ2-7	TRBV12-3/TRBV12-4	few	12	TGTGCCAGCACCCACAGTTCCTACGAGCAGTACTTC	CASTHSSYEQYF
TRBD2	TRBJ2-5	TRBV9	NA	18	TGTGCCAGCAGCGTCGGGACTAGCGGGGGGACCATCCAAGAGACCCAGTACTTC	CASSVGTSGGTIQETQYF
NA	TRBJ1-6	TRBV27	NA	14	TGTGCCAGCAGTCCAGGGAACTTTCATTCACCCCTCCACTTT	CASSPGNFHSPLHF
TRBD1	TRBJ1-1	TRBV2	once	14	TGTGCCAGCAGCCGAGGGACAGGGGATACTGAAGCTTTCTTT	CASSRGTGDTEAFF
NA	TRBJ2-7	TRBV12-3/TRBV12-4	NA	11	TGTGCCAGCACGAGGTCCTACGAGCAGTACTTC	CASTRSYEQYF